This TCR beta chain was sequenced during a study of sequential checkpoint blockade in melanoma. The V and J ends lost 4 bases and 5 bases respectively, with 14 bases between them. This CDR3 is 14 amino acids long. The germline V gene has CDR1 SGHNT and CDR2 YENEEA. Sequencing was performed with immunoSEQ multiplex PCR; in TCRdb, only in-frame clones are kept and a portion is missing. The sample holds approximately 3,600 clones, more than 55% seen once. Treatment reported: randomized to nivolumab then ipilimumab (arm A) or the reverse (arm B). Sorted cells were live CD3+CD8+, lacking CD19 and CD56, from PBMCs.

Sequences were derived from CD8+ T cells sorted from blood (inferred from file names), sampled from a patient given nivolumab and ipilimumab in sequence. V gene TRBV11-3 combines with J gene TRBJ2-5; D gene unclear. The origin of this receptor is a human donor with melanoma. The CDR3 DNA follows: TGTGCCAGCAGCTCCCCGTTGAACGAGGAGACCCAGTACTTC. This sequence encodes CASSSPLNEETQYF. The whole variable domain, filled in from reference TRBV11-3 and TRBJ2-5, reads EAGVVQSPRYKIIEKKQPVAFWCNPISGHNTLYWYLQNLGQGPELLIRYENEEAVDDSQLPKDRFSAERLKGVDSTLKIQPAELGDSAVYLCASSSPLNEETQYFGPGTRLLVL.